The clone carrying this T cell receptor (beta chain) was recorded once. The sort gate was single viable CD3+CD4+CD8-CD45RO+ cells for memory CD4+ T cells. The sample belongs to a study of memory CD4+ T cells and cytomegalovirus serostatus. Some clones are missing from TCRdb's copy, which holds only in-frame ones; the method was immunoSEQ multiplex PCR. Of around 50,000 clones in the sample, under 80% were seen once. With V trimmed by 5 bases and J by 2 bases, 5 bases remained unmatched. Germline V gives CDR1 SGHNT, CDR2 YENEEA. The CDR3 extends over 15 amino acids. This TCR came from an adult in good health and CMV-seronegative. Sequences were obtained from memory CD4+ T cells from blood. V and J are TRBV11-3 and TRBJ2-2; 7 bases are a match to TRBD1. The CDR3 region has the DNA TGTGCCAGCAGCCGAGGGACAGACAACACCGGGGAGCTGTTTTTT. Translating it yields CASSRGTDNTGELFF.